Given below is one T cell receptor beta chain in context. Its antigen is unidentified. 60 Vbeta and 13 Jbeta primers were used in PCR. TCRdb's copy holds only in-frame clones and misses some; the assay was immunoSEQ multiplex PCR. The sample records roughly 200,000 clones, around 87% being singletons. The sample comes from a study of cytomegalovirus exposure and HLA in healthy donors. About the research overall: One earlier analysis, a look at 200 million or so T cells, found 100 million to 130 million unique TCR beta sequences. Out of around 360 genotyped donors, 81% belonged to the Caucasian-associated ancestry cluster.

Study-level findings and limits: The classifier was said to identify cytomegalovirus status with high specificity and sensitivity.

The CDR3 is 15 residues long. V dropped 0 bases and J dropped 3 bases, with 8 bases sitting between them. Per germline, CDR1 SGHAT and CDR2 FQNNGV. The chain uses TRBV11-2 and TRBJ2-2; D unresolved. The TCR was taken from a man younger than 45 in good health and CMV-seronegative. Sequencing was done on a sample of PBMCs. CDR3: CASSLDSGYTGELFF. CDR3 DNA: TGTGCCAGCAGCTTAGATAGTGGTTACACCGGGGAGCTGTTTTTT.